This paragraph covers one TCR beta chain sequence. There are 14 residues in the CDR3. Germline CDR1 and CDR2: MNHEY and SMNVEV (reference sequence). Trimming left V 6 bases short and J 1 base short, with 12 bases between. The data stem from a study of blood T cell repertoires in COVID-19. In the study overall: Researchers got acute and convalescent COVID-19 samples from the United States, Italy and Spain. T cells, B-cell-depleted T cells, or PBMCs supplied cDNA or gDNA.

Original analysis: Nucleated cell number was recorded as an estimate derived from reference gene primer amplification. TCRdb keeps only in-frame clones here, not all; method: immunoSEQ multiplex PCR. V, J and clone size are taken as reported in that table, and D and trimming were inferred from the DNA itself. In the table there are about 54,000 clones, roughly 85% of which are singletons. The sequence came from a human donor in a cohort sampled during active or convalescent COVID-19. The sequenced material came from peripheral blood. The genes are TRBV27 and TRBJ1-1, with D perhaps TRBD1 (5 bases). This chain's CDR3 is CASRRTGPNTEAFF. The CDR3 nucleotides are TGTGCCAGCAGGCGAACAGGCCCGAACACTGAAGCTTTCTTT.